This TCR beta chain comes out of a study of OX40 agonist ivuxolimab in advanced cancers. Germline V gene lookup returns CDR1 ENHRY and CDR2 SYGVKD. Trimming removed 2 bases from V and 15 bases from J, with 14 bases in between. This CDR3 has 12 residues. The method was immunoSEQ multiplex PCR; TCRdb's version includes in-frame clones alone and lacks a portion of them. The sample lists some 42,000 clones, over 75% seen once, with about 23% in the top ten. The V and J genes are TRBV10-3 and TRBJ2-1; maybe TRBD2 (6 bases). The TCR was taken from an adult with an advanced solid tumor such as melanoma, head and neck, liver or kidney cancer. The sequencing used CD4+ or CD8+ T cells sorted from blood, collected in a trial of the OX40 agonist ivuxolimab. The CDR3 reads CAISETPGLLFF. In nucleotides, the CDR3 is TGTGCCATCAGTGAGACGCCGGGACTCCTGTTCTTC.